Presented here are 29 T cell receptor beta chains from one specimen sequenced in a study of blood T cell repertoires in COVID-19. Data came from immunoSEQ multiplex PCR; TCRdb stores just in-frame clones and leaves some out. Of 300,000 to 400,000 clones in the sample, roughly 90% are singletons; the top ten hold about 6.7%. Sample: peripheral blood. These receptors were collected from a woman in her seventies with COVID-19, enrolled during active disease.

This clone was counted a few times. This chain joins TRBV30 and TRBJ1-2; D remains ambiguous. Between the trimmed V and J ends, which lost 2 bases and 4 bases, there was a span of 17 bases. The germline CDR1 and CDR2 sequences are GTSNPN and SVGIG (reference sequence). The CDR3 runs 15 residues. CDR3 nucleotide sequence: TGTGCCTGGAGTTCCACTGGGCCGACGAGCTATGGCTACACCTTC. Encoded protein: CAWSSTGPTSYGYTF.

The chain uses TRBV7-2 and TRBJ2-5; D is perhaps TRBD2 (5 bases). Trimming shortened V by 5 bases and J by 1 base, and 11 bases separated the two germline ends. CDR3 size: 14 residues. Germline CDR1 reads SGHTA; CDR2 reads FQGNSA. The CDR3 DNA is TGTGCCAGCAGCCCCTACGGGATCCAAGAGACCCAGTACTTC. This encodes CASSPYGIQETQYF.

This chain links TRBV19 with TRBJ2-7; D not certain. The germline V gene has CDR1 LNHDA and CDR2 SQIVND (reference sequence). V dropped 0 bases and J dropped 3 bases, with 6 bases sitting between them. The CDR3 loop spans 13 amino acids. The CDR3 spells CASSIERFYEQYF. The CDR3 DNA sequence: TGTGCCAGTAGTATAGAGAGGTTCTACGAGCAGTACTTC.

V gene TRBV12-3 or TRBV12-4 combines with J gene TRBJ1-1, with D possibly being TRBD1 (6 bases). This CDR3 region has 13 residues. V shed 5 bases and J shed 7 bases, with 14 bases lying between them. The CDR3 spells CASSQGLAGEAFF. The CDR3 DNA sequence: TGTGCCAGCAGTCAGGGGTTGGCGGGTGAAGCTTTCTTT.

The V and J genes are TRBV5-5 and TRBJ1-6; the D is unclear. CDR1 and CDR2 (germline): SGHKS, YYEKEE (reference sequence). Trimming shortened V by 0 bases and J by 6 bases, and 10 bases separated the two germline ends. The CDR3 loop spans 15 amino acids. The CDR3 spells CASSLAWAVNSPLHF. The CDR3 bases are TGTGCCAGCAGCTTGGCTTGGGCAGTTAATTCACCCCTCCACTTT.

The chain uses TRBV29-1 and TRBJ1-2; 8 bases agree with TRBD1. Germline V gives CDR1 SQVTM, CDR2 ANQGSEA. Germline trimming cut 3 bases from V and 0 bases from J; bases unmatched to any gene: 6. There are 15 residues in the CDR3. The CDR3 sequence: CSVEGTGTPNYGYTF. CDR3 bases: TGCAGCGTTGAGGGGACAGGCACCCCTAACTATGGCTACACCTTC.

The CDR3 DNA reads TGTGCCAGCAGCCATTATAACAGGGGGTACACCGGGGAGCTGTTTTTT. This codes for CASSHYNRGYTGELFF. This chain links TRBV27 with TRBJ2-2; TRBD1 agrees at 8 bases. The trim removed 6 bases at V and 3 bases at J, leaving 9 bases unmatched. Per germline, CDR1 MNHEY and CDR2 SMNVEV (reference sequence). This CDR3 contains 16 residues.

The chain joins TRBV12-3 or TRBV12-4 to TRBJ1-2, with 7 positions matching TRBD1. The junction had 5 bases not matched to a gene; V was cut back by 2 bases and J by 8 bases. This CDR3 has 13 amino acids. This CDR3 is CASSLRQGVGYTF. CDR3 coding DNA: TGTGCCAGCAGTTTAAGGCAGGGGGTCGGCTACACCTTC.

The rearrangement uses TRBV4-1 and TRBJ1-6, with TRBD1 matching over 8 bases. V was clipped by 0 bases and J by 4 bases; unmatched bases: 5. CDR3 length: 17 residues. Germline V gives CDR1 MGHRA, CDR2 YSYEKL. CDR3 nucleotide sequence: TGCGCCAGCAGCCAAGAAGACAGGGGTCTGTATAATTCACCCCTCCACTTT. Protein sequence: CASSQEDRGLYNSPLHF.

The CDR3 spells CASSLTRFVDRLFNEQFF. Here the CDR3 DNA reads TGTGCCAGCAGCTTAACTCGCTTCGTGGACAGGTTGTTCAATGAGCAGTTCTTC. The rearrangement uses TRBV7-9 and TRBJ2-1; 7 nucleotides line up with TRBD1. The ends lost 2 bases at V and 6 bases at J; junction bases unmatched: 16. The CDR3 has 18 residues. Germline V gene lookup returns CDR1 SEHNR and CDR2 FQNEAQ (reference sequence).

The table lists this clone with a count of one. This chain uses TRBV25-1 with TRBJ1-2, with 8 positions matching TRBD1. In germline, CDR1 is MGHDK, CDR2 SYGVNS. CDR3 length: 13 amino acids. V lost 6 bases, J lost 7 bases, and 7 bases stayed unmatched. Here the CDR3 DNA reads TGTGCCAGCAGAGAAAAGACAGGGGCTGGCTACACCTTC. Translating it yields CASREKTGAGYTF.

The chain links TRBV27 to TRBJ1-1; a possible D gene is TRBD1 (5 bases). Per the germline V gene, CDR1 is MNHEY and CDR2 is SMNVEV (reference sequence). The CDR3 length is 15 residues. The V end was cut by 1 base, the J end by 4 bases, with 13 bases between. The DNA of the CDR3 is TGTGCCAGCAGTTTATTCGGAGGGGTTAGCACTGAAGCTTTCTTT. The encoded protein is CASSLFGGVSTEAFF.

The chain links TRBV5-6 to TRBJ1-2; D uncertain. The V gene's germline CDR1 is SGHDT and CDR2 YYEEEE. Trimming took off 0 bases at V and 7 bases at J, with 7 bases between the two ends. CDR3 length: 12 amino acids. The CDR3 bases are TGTGCCAGCAGCTTGGGAGGCCCTGGCTACACCTTC. Protein sequence: CASSLGGPGYTF.

This chain uses TRBV5-6 with TRBJ2-5, with 7 bases lining up with TRBD1. CDR3 length equals 13 residues. The germline V gene has CDR1 SGHDT and CDR2 YYEEEE. Unmatched junction bases numbered 4, after V lost 4 bases and J lost 4 bases. The CDR3 is CASSRTGVETQYF. The CDR3 nucleotides are TGTGCCAGCAGCAGAACAGGGGTAGAGACCCAGTACTTC.

The chain uses TRBV15 and TRBJ2-7; maybe TRBD2 (6 bases). Trimming removed 11 bases from V and 6 bases from J, with 20 bases in between. Germline V gene data show CDR1 as LNHNV and CDR2 as YYDKDF (reference sequence). CDR3 length: 13 amino acids. The CDR3 region is CAARNYMGGEQYF. CDR3 nucleotides: TGTGCCGCCCGGAACTACATGGGGGGCGAGCAGTACTTC.

The chain recombines TRBV6-6 with TRBJ1-1; D not resolved. V gave up 1 base and J gave up 1 base, with 4 bases separating them. The CDR3 contains 13 residues. CDR1 MNHNY and CDR2 SVGAGI come from the germline V gene (reference sequence). CDR3 protein: CASSYLWNTEAFF. DNA of the CDR3: TGTGCCAGCAGTTACTTATGGAACACTGAAGCTTTCTTT.

The J gene is TRBJ2-5, the V gene TRBV7-2; the match to TRBD1 covers 7 bases. The V and J ends lost 5 bases and 6 bases, in that order; junction bases with no gene match: 6. This CDR3 contains 13 residues. Looked up from germline, CDR1 is SGHTA and CDR2 is FQGNSA. In DNA, the CDR3 is TGTGCCAGCAGCCCCGGGACAGCGAAGACCCAGTACTTC. It is translated as CASSPGTAKTQYF.

The chain couples TRBV6-6 to TRBJ1-1, with TRBD1 as a possible D gene (5 bases). The CDR3 loop spans 11 amino acids. Germline values: CDR1 MNHNY, CDR2 SVGAGI (reference sequence). V was trimmed by 9 bases and J by 1 base, leaving 6 bases between them. For the CDR3, the DNA is TGTGCCAGTAGGGGGAACACTGAAGCTTTCTTT. The encoded protein is CASRGNTEAFF.

The chain joins TRBV9 to TRBJ2-5; 11 positions match TRBD2. The CDR3 runs 18 residues. The V gene's germline CDR1 is SGDLS and CDR2 YYNGEE. The J segment lost 2 bases and the V segment lost 0 bases, leaving 9 bases of the junction unmatched. The CDR3 region has the DNA TGTGCCAGCAGCGTAGCGGTAGCGGGGGGGCCTGGGCAAGAGACCCAGTACTTC. Its translation: CASSVAVAGGPGQETQYF.

In its sample, this clone was seen once. This CDR3 is CASKGVTEAFF. CDR3 DNA: TGTGCCAGCAAGGGGGTCACTGAAGCTTTCTTT. V usage is TRBV6-5 and J usage is TRBJ1-1; weak D call: TRBD1 (6 bases). The CDR3 length is 11 residues. Germline lookup yields CDR1 MNHEY and CDR2 SVGAGI. The V end lost 7 bases, the J end lost 4 bases, and 7 bases lay between the germline ends.

A few counts support this clone. The chain has TRBV4-3 and TRBJ1-2; D is unresolved. CDR1 and CDR2 from the germline V gene are LGHNA and YSLEER. Trimming pared 3 bases from V and 8 bases from J, leaving 16 bases between. The CDR3 has 14 amino acids. CDR3 in DNA: TGCGCCAGCAGCCAGGGCCCGTTCTCCGACGGCTACACCTTC. Its protein is CASSQGPFSDGYTF.

This chain uses TRBV19 with TRBJ2-7; the D is unclear. V was pared by 1 base and J by 3 bases, with 7 bases between. CDR1 is LNHDA and CDR2 is SQIVND in the germline V gene (reference sequence). This CDR3 is built from 13 residues. The CDR3: CASSIARDYEQYF. Written as DNA, the CDR3 is TGTGCCAGTAGTATAGCCCGAGACTACGAGCAGTACTTC.

The J gene is TRBJ2-1, the V gene TRBV24-1; 11 bases line up with TRBD1. The length of the CDR3 is 15 residues. Trimming at V came to 1 base and at J to 8 bases, leaving 3 bases not matched to a gene. Germline V gene data show CDR1 as KGHDR and CDR2 as SFDVKD. CDR3 sequence: CATSDLGQGADEQFF. CDR3 nucleotides: TGTGCCACCAGTGATTTAGGACAGGGGGCGGATGAGCAGTTCTTC.

The rearrangement joins TRBV24-1 to TRBJ2-3, with D tentatively TRBD2 (5 bases). This CDR3 spans 15 amino acids. The germline CDR1 and CDR2 sequences are KGHDR and SFDVKD. V was trimmed by 7 bases and J by 1 base, leaving 14 bases between them. The CDR3 sequence: CATRRSGVGTDTQYF. The CDR3 region has the DNA TGTGCCACCAGAAGGAGCGGCGTTGGCACAGATACGCAGTATTTT.

The chain carries TRBV20-1 and TRBJ1-2; TRBD1 aligns across 10 bases. CDR3 size: 16 residues. J gave up 5 bases and V 3 bases, and 12 bases lay outside the gene matches. CDR1 and CDR2 (germline): DFQATT, SNEGSKA (reference sequence). As DNA, the CDR3 is TGCAGTGCTAGTGAGCCGGGACAGGGGATTTTATATGGCTACACCTTC. Translated: CSASEPGQGILYGYTF.

The DNA for the CDR3 is TGTGCCAGCAGCCAAGGGAGGGGGCCTATAGATACGCAGTATTTT. Residues: CASSQGRGPIDTQYF. The V and J genes are TRBV3-1 (or the pseudogene TRBV3-2) and TRBJ2-3, with D possibly matching TRBD1 (7 bases). Germline lookup yields CDR1 LGHDT and CDR2 YNNKEL (reference sequence). V lost 1 base and J lost 5, with 13 bases in between. The CDR3 loop spans 15 amino acids.

This chain links TRBV4-1 with TRBJ2-2; TRBD1 is a possible D gene (7 bases). This CDR3 contains 15 residues. Trimming removed 8 bases from V and 3 bases from J, with 16 bases in between. Germline CDR1 reads MGHRA; CDR2 reads YSYEKL. The CDR3 loop is CASGAGGGYTGELFF. Written as DNA, the CDR3 is TGCGCCAGCGGAGCCGGAGGGGGCTACACCGGGGAGCTGTTTTTT.

This chain joins TRBV6-5 and TRBJ1-1; 8 bases map to TRBD1. CDR1 is MNHEY, CDR2 SVGAGI, per germline. The V segment lost 5 bases and the J segment 5 bases; nucleotides outside the gene matches: 7. The CDR3 covers 14 residues. CDR3: CASSTGQGRTEAFF. CDR3 in DNA: TGTGCCAGCAGTACCGGACAGGGTCGGACTGAAGCTTTCTTT.

The V gene is TRBV24-1, the J gene TRBJ2-1; 9 bases match TRBD2. There are 15 residues in the CDR3. The germline V gene encodes CDR1 KGHDR and CDR2 SFDVKD. The V and J ends lost 9 bases and 7 bases, in that order; junction bases with no gene match: 12. CDR3 loop: CATEPAGGYSNEQFF. CDR3 sequence (DNA): TGTGCCACCGAACCAGCGGGGGGCTATTCGAATGAGCAGTTCTTC.